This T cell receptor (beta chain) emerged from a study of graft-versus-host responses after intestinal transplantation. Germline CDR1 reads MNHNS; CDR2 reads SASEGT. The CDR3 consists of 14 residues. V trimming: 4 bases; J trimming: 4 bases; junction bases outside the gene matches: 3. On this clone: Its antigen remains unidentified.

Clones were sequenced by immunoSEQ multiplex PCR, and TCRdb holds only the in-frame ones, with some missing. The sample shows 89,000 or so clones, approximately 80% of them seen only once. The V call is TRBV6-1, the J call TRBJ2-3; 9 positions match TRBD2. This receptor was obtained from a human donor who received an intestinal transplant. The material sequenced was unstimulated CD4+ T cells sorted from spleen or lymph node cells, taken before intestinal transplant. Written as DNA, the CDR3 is TGTGCCAGCAGTGTTAGCGGGGGTCCAGATACGCAGTATTTT. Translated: CASSVSGGPDTQYF.